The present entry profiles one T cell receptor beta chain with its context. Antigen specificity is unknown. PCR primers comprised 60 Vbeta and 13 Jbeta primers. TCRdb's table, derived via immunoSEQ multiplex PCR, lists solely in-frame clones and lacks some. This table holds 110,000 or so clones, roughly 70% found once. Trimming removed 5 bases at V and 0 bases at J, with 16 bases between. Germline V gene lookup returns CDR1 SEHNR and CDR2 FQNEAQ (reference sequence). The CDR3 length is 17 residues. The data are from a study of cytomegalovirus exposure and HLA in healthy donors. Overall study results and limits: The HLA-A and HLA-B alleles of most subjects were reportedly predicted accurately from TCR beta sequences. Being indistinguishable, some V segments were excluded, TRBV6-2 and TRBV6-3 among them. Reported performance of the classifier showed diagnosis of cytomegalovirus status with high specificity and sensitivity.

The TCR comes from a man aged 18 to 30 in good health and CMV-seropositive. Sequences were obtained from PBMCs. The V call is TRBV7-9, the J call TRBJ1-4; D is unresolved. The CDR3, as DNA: TGTGCCAGCAGCCAACGAGGATTAGGAGCAACTAATGAAAAACTGTTTTTT. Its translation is CASSQRGLGATNEKLFF.